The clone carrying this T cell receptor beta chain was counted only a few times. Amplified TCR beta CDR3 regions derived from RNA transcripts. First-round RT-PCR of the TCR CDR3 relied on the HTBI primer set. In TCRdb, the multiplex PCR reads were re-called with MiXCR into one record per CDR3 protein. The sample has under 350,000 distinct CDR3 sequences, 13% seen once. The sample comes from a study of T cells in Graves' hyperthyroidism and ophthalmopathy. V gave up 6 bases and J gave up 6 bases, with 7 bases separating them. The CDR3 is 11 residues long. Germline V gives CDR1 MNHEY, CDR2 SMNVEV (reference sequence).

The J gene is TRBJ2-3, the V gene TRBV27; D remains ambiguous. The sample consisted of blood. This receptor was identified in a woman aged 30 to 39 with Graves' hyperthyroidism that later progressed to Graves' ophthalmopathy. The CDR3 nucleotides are TGTGCCAGCAGAGACGGGGATACGCAGTATTTT. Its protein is CASRDGDTQYF.